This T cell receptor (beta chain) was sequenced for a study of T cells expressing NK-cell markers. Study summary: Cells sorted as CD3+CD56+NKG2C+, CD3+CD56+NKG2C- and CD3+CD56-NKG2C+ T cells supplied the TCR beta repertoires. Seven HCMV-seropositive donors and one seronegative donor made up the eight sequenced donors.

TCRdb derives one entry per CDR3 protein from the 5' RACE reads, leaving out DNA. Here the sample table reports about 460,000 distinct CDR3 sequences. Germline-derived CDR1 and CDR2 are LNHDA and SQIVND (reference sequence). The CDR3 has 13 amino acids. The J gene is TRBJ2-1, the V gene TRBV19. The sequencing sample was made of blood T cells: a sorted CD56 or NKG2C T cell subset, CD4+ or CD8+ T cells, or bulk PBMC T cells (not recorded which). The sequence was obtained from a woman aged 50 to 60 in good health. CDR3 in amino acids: CASSILQNNEQFF. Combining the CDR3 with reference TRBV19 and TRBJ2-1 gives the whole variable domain DGGITQSPKYLFRKEGQNVTLSCEQNLNHDAMYWYRQDPGQGLRLIYYSQIVNDFQKGDIAEGYSVSREKKESFPLTVTSAQKNPTAFYLCASSILQNNEQFFGPGTRLTVL.